A selection of T cell receptor beta chains follows, all from one sample in a study of blood T cell repertoires in COVID-19. Only in-frame clones appear in the TCRdb table, and some are missing; sequencing was by immunoSEQ multiplex PCR. The sample holds tens of thousands of clones, approximately 87% seen once. Specimen: peripheral blood. The receptors were gathered from a human donor in a cohort sampled during active COVID-19. CDR3s include the opening cysteine and the closing phenylalanine or tryptophan. The order of the fields is clone size, J gene, V gene, D gene, CDR3 DNA, CDR3 protein. A D gene is named only where the DNA matches it firmly. Clone sizes are given selectively: once, few, many, or a class where the clone is expanded.

abundance: once
j_gene: TRBJ1-3
v_gene: TRBV4-2
d_gene: .
CDR3nt: TGTGCCAGCAGCCAAGTAGACTCCTACTCTGGAAACACCATATATTTT
CDR3aa: CASSQVDSYSGNTIYF

abundance: .
j_gene: TRBJ1-3
v_gene: TRBV3-1/TRBV3-2
d_gene: .
CDR3nt: TGTGCCAGCAGCCAAGGATGGCCAAACACCATATATTTT
CDR3aa: CASSQGWPNTIYF

abundance: .
j_gene: TRBJ2-7
v_gene: TRBV2
d_gene: .
CDR3nt: TGTGCCAGCAGTGTAGCCAGGGGACCCTACGAGCAGTACTTC
CDR3aa: CASSVARGPYEQYF

abundance: .
j_gene: TRBJ1-1
v_gene: TRBV7-2
d_gene: TRBD1
CDR3nt: TGTGCCAGCAGCTCCCCTGACCTACAGGGGGCTAAAGCTTTCTTT
CDR3aa: CASSSPDLQGAKAFF

abundance: .
j_gene: TRBJ1-5
v_gene: TRBV4-3
d_gene: TRBD1
CDR3nt: TGCGCCAGCAGCCAAGTGACAGGGACGCCCCAGCATTTT
CDR3aa: CASSQVTGTPQHF

abundance: .
j_gene: TRBJ2-2
v_gene: TRBV3-1/TRBV3-2
d_gene: TRBD2
CDR3nt: TGTGCCAGCAGCCAAGTTAGCGGGACCGGGGAGCTGTTTTTT
CDR3aa: CASSQVSGTGELFF

abundance: .
j_gene: TRBJ1-2
v_gene: TRBV13
d_gene: .
CDR3nt: TGTGCCAGCAGCCGACAGGCTAACTATGGCTACACCTTC
CDR3aa: CASSRQANYGYTF

abundance: .
j_gene: TRBJ2-7
v_gene: TRBV9
d_gene: TRBD1
CDR3nt: TGTGCCAGTGGGACAGGGAACGAGCAGTACTTC
CDR3aa: CASGTGNEQYF

abundance: .
j_gene: TRBJ1-1
v_gene: TRBV5-5
d_gene: .
CDR3nt: TGTGCCAGCAGCTTGTCGAACAGAATGAACACTGAAGCTTTCTTT
CDR3aa: CASSLSNRMNTEAFF

abundance: .
j_gene: TRBJ2-5
v_gene: TRBV7-9
d_gene: .
CDR3nt: TGTGCCAGCAGCTTAGTCCTAGCGGAGACCCAGTACTTC
CDR3aa: CASSLVLAETQYF

abundance: .
j_gene: TRBJ1-1
v_gene: TRBV3-1/TRBV3-2
d_gene: .
CDR3nt: TGTGCCAGCAGCCAAAAACTAGCTGAGGACACTGAAGCTTTCTTT
CDR3aa: CASSQKLAEDTEAFF

abundance: .
j_gene: TRBJ2-5
v_gene: TRBV4-3
d_gene: TRBD2
CDR3nt: TGCGCCAGCAGCCAAGAACAGGCCAGCGGGAGCGGGACCCAGTACTTC
CDR3aa: CASSQEQASGSGTQYF

abundance: few
j_gene: TRBJ1-2
v_gene: TRBV6-5
d_gene: .
CDR3nt: TGTGCCAGCAGTTACGGGGGGGAAGGCTACACCTTC
CDR3aa: CASSYGGEGYTF

abundance: .
j_gene: TRBJ2-7
v_gene: TRBV7-2
d_gene: .
CDR3nt: TGTGCCAGCAGCCTGCACTGGGGCTTCTCCTACGAGCAGTACTTC
CDR3aa: CASSLHWGFSYEQYF

abundance: .
j_gene: TRBJ1-6
v_gene: TRBV6-5
d_gene: .
CDR3nt: TGTGCCAGCAGTTCGGGACAAGTATTCTCACCCCTCCACTTT
CDR3aa: CASSSGQVFSPLHF

abundance: .
j_gene: TRBJ2-7
v_gene: TRBV19
d_gene: .
CDR3nt: TGTGCCAGTAGCGAGGGGGAGTACGAGCAGTACTTC
CDR3aa: CASSEGEYEQYF

abundance: .
j_gene: TRBJ1-1
v_gene: TRBV12-3/TRBV12-4
d_gene: .
CDR3nt: TGTGCCAGCAGTTTACGGCAGGGGCCTGAAGCTTTCTTT
CDR3aa: CASSLRQGPEAFF

abundance: few
j_gene: TRBJ2-2
v_gene: TRBV30
d_gene: .
CDR3nt: TGTGCCTGGAGGACAGCAAACGCGAACACCGGGGAGCTGTTTTTT
CDR3aa: CAWRTANANTGELFF

abundance: .
j_gene: TRBJ1-2
v_gene: TRBV3-1/TRBV3-2
d_gene: .
CDR3nt: TGTGCCAGCAGCCAAGAACGGACACCCCTTAGGTGGTATGGCTACACCTTC
CDR3aa: CASSQERTPLRWYGYTF

abundance: few
j_gene: TRBJ1-4
v_gene: TRBV7-2
d_gene: .
CDR3nt: TGTGCCAGCAGCTTCTTTCTTAATGAAAAACTGTTTTTT
CDR3aa: CASSFFLNEKLFF

abundance: .
j_gene: TRBJ2-2
v_gene: TRBV7-2
d_gene: TRBD2
CDR3nt: TGTGCCAGCAGCCCAGGACTAGCGGGGGGACGGGAGCTGTTTTTT
CDR3aa: CASSPGLAGGRELFF

abundance: once
j_gene: TRBJ1-1
v_gene: TRBV6-5
d_gene: .
CDR3nt: TGTGCCAGCATCCAGGACAGCCTTAGTAACACTGAAGCTTTCTTT
CDR3aa: CASIQDSLSNTEAFF

abundance: once
j_gene: TRBJ1-2
v_gene: TRBV9
d_gene: .
CDR3nt: TGTGCCAGCAGCGGCACCACTCTTGTTAGGGGCGGCTACACCTTC
CDR3aa: CASSGTTLVRGGYTF

abundance: .
j_gene: TRBJ2-3
v_gene: TRBV6-5
d_gene: TRBD2
CDR3nt: TGTGCCAGCAGTATAACTAGCGGGGAGAATACGCAGTATTTT
CDR3aa: CASSITSGENTQYF

abundance: once
j_gene: TRBJ1-2
v_gene: TRBV3-1/TRBV3-2
d_gene: .
CDR3nt: TGTGCCAGCAGCTCCCCTAGCTATGGCTACACCTTC
CDR3aa: CASSSPSYGYTF

abundance: .
j_gene: TRBJ1-1
v_gene: TRBV15
d_gene: .
CDR3nt: TGTGCCACCAGCAGGGTTACGGACACTGAAGCTTTCTTT
CDR3aa: CATSRVTDTEAFF

abundance: once
j_gene: TRBJ1-1
v_gene: TRBV27
d_gene: .
CDR3nt: TGTGCCAGCAGTTTACAGGGCCTCACTGAAGCTTTCTTT
CDR3aa: CASSLQGLTEAFF

abundance: once
j_gene: TRBJ2-5
v_gene: TRBV7-2
d_gene: .
CDR3nt: TGTGCCAGCAGCTTCCCCCGGGGGCAAGAGACCCAGTACTTC
CDR3aa: CASSFPRGQETQYF

abundance: .
j_gene: TRBJ2-7
v_gene: TRBV7-9
d_gene: .
CDR3nt: TGTGCCAGCAGCCCCTCGGGACTGGGGCTTTGGTACGAGCAGTACTTC
CDR3aa: CASSPSGLGLWYEQYF

abundance: .
j_gene: TRBJ2-4
v_gene: TRBV6-6
d_gene: .
CDR3nt: TGTGCCAGCAGCAGGGAAGTGGCCAAAAACATTCAGTACTTC
CDR3aa: CASSREVAKNIQYF

abundance: .
j_gene: TRBJ2-7
v_gene: TRBV6-1
d_gene: .
CDR3nt: TGTGCCAGCAGTGAAGGGAGCCTCCTCTACTACGAGCAGTACTTC
CDR3aa: CASSEGSLLYYEQYF

abundance: medium-sized
j_gene: TRBJ2-7
v_gene: TRBV5-1
d_gene: TRBD1
CDR3nt: TGCGCCAGCAGCTCTGGACAGGGGAGCAGCTACGAGCAGTACTTC
CDR3aa: CASSSGQGSSYEQYF

abundance: .
j_gene: TRBJ1-2
v_gene: TRBV5-4
d_gene: TRBD1
CDR3nt: TGTGCCAGCAGCTTTGGGCAGGGGGGAATAGGTGGCTACACCTTC
CDR3aa: CASSFGQGGIGGYTF

abundance: once
j_gene: TRBJ1-5
v_gene: TRBV6-5
d_gene: TRBD1
CDR3nt: TGTGCCAGCAGTACAGGACAGGGTATCAATCAGCCCCAGCATTTT
CDR3aa: CASSTGQGINQPQHF

abundance: .
j_gene: TRBJ1-1
v_gene: TRBV4-2
d_gene: .
CDR3nt: TGTGCCAGCAGCCAGTTAAGACAGGTCGAAGCTTTCTTT
CDR3aa: CASSQLRQVEAFF

abundance: .
j_gene: TRBJ2-1
v_gene: TRBV7-9
d_gene: TRBD1
CDR3nt: TGTGCCAGCAGCTTGGGACAGAACAATGAGCAGTTCTTC
CDR3aa: CASSLGQNNEQFF

abundance: .
j_gene: TRBJ2-7
v_gene: TRBV11-3
d_gene: TRBD2
CDR3nt: TGTGCCAGCAGCTTCGGAGCGGGATCCCCCTACGAGCAGTACTTC
CDR3aa: CASSFGAGSPYEQYF

abundance: few
j_gene: TRBJ2-7
v_gene: TRBV10-3
d_gene: TRBD2
CDR3nt: TGTGCCATCAGCAGGACTAGCGGTTCCTACGAGCAGTACTTC
CDR3aa: CAISRTSGSYEQYF

abundance: once
j_gene: TRBJ2-3
v_gene: TRBV7-2
d_gene: TRBD2
CDR3nt: TGTGCCAGCAGCTTAGGACTAGCGGGGGATACGCAGTATTTT
CDR3aa: CASSLGLAGDTQYF

abundance: .
j_gene: TRBJ2-6
v_gene: TRBV4-1
d_gene: .
CDR3nt: TGCGCCAGCAACGTAGGGGGGGCTTATGGGGCCAACGTCCTGACTTTC
CDR3aa: CASNVGGAYGANVLTF

abundance: .
j_gene: TRBJ2-1
v_gene: TRBV11-3
d_gene: TRBD2
CDR3nt: TGTGCCAGCAGCTTAGATGGGATAGCGGGAGGCAATGAGCAGTTCTTC
CDR3aa: CASSLDGIAGGNEQFF

abundance: .
j_gene: TRBJ2-7
v_gene: TRBV6-1
d_gene: .
CDR3nt: TGTGCCAGCAGTGAACAAAATGCAGGGTGGTATACCTACGAGCAGTACTTC
CDR3aa: CASSEQNAGWYTYEQYF